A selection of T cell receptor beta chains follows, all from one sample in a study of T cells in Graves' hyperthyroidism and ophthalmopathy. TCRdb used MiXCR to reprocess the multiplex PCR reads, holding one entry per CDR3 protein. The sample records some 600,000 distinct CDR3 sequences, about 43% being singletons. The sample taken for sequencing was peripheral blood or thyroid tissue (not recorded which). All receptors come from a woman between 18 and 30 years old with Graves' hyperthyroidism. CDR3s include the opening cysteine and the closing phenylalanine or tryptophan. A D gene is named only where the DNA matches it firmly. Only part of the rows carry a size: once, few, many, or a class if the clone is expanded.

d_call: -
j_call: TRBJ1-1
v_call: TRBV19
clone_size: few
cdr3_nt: TGTGCCAGTAGTGACTCCGGACGGAGGAACACTGAAGCTTTCTTT
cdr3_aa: CASSDSGRRNTEAFF

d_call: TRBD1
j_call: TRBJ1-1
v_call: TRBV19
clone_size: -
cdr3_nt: TGTGCCAGTAGTAGGGGACAGGGGGTAGCCGAAGCTTTCTTT
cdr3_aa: CASSRGQGVAEAFF

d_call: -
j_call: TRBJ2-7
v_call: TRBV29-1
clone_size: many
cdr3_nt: TGCAGCGCAAGGACACCGTCCTACGAGCAGTACTTC
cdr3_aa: CSARTPSYEQYF

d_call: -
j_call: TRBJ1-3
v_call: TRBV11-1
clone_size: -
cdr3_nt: TGCGCCAGCAGCTTCGAGGGGATGCCTGGAAACACCATATATTTT
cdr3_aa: CASSFEGMPGNTIYF

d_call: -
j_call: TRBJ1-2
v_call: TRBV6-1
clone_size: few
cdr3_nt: TGTGCCAGCAGTGGCACGGGCTACTTTAACTATGGCTACACCTTC
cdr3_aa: CASSGTGYFNYGYTF

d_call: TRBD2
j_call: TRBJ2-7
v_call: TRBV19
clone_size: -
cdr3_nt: TGTGCCAGTAGTATGCTAGCGGGAGCAGTTGAGCAGTACTTC
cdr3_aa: CASSMLAGAVEQYF

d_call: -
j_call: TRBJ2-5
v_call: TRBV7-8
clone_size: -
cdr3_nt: TGTGCCAGCAGCTTAATGGGGTCCCAAGGGGAGACCCAGTACTTC
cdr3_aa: CASSLMGSQGETQYF

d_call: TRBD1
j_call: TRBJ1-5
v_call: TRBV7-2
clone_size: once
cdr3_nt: TGCGCCAGCAGCCTGACAGGGGGGCGATCTAACAATCAGCCCCAGCATTTT
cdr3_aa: CASSLTGGRSNNQPQHF

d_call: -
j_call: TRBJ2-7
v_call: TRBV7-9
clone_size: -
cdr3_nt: TGTGCCAGCAGCCGGGGACACTACTACGAGCAGTACTTC
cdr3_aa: CASSRGHYYEQYF

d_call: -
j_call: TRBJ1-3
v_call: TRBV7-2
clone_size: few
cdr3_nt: TGTGCCAGCAGCTGGCGGGCGCAAGGAAACACCATATATTTT
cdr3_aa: CASSWRAQGNTIYF

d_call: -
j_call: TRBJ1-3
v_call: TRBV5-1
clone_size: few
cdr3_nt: TGCGCCAGCAGCTGGGGAAACACCATATATTTT
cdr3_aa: CASSWGNTIYF

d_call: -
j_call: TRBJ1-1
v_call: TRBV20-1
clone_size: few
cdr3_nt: TGCAGTGCTAGAGTAGGGGGGACTGAAGCTTTCTTT
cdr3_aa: CSARVGGTEAFF

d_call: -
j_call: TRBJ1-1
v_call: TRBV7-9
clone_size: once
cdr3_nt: TGCGCCAGCAGCCGTATAAGCATGAACACTGAAGCTTTCTTT
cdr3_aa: CASSRISMNTEAFF

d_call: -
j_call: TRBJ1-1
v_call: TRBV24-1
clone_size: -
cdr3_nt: TGTGCCACCAGTGACGCAGGGTATGGAGCTTTCTTT
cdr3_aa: CATSDAGYGAFF

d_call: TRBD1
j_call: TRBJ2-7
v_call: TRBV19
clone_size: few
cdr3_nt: TGTGCCAGTAGTACCCGGACAGGGGAACAGCGAGTAGGGGAGCAGTACTTC
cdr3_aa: CASSTRTGEQRVGEQYF

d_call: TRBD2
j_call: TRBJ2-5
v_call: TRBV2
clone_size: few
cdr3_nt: TGTGCCAGCAAGAGCGGGAGAGTCGAGACCCAGTACTTC
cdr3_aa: CASKSGRVETQYF

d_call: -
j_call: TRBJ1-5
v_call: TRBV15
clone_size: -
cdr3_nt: TGTGCCACCAGCAGGCCGGATCAGCCCCAGCATTTT
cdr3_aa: CATSRPDQPQHF

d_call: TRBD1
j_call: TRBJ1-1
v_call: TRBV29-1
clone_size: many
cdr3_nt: TGCAGCGTTGAAGGCCTACTACAGGGGAAATACCCTGAAGCTTTCTTT
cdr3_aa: CSVEGLLQGKYPEAFF

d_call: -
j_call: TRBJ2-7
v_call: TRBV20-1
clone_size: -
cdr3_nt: TGCAGTGCTAGAGCTACGGCCCTCCTCGAGGCCGAGCAGTACTTC
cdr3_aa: CSARATALLEAEQYF

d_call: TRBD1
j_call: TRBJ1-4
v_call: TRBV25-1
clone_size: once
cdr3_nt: TGTGCCAGCAGTGAATCTTGGACAGGGATGGATGAAAAACTGTTTTTT
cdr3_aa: CASSESWTGMDEKLFF

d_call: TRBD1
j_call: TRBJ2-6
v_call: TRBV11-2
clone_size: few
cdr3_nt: TGTGCCTGGAGCTCGGACAGGGGGTTTTCTGGGGCCAACGTCCTGACTTTC
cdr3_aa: CAWSSDRGFSGANVLTF

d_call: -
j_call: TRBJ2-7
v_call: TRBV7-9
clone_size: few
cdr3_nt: TGTGCCAGCATAGGCGGAGGGACCTACGAGCAGTACTTC
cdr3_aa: CASIGGGTYEQYF

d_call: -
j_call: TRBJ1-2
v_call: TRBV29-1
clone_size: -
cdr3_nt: TGCAGCGTTGGCAGGGAATTGAGTGGCTACACCTTC
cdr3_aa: CSVGRELSGYTF

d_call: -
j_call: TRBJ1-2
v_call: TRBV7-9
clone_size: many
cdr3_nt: TGTGCCAGCAGCAAAAACAGGGACGGCTACACCTTC
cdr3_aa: CASSKNRDGYTF

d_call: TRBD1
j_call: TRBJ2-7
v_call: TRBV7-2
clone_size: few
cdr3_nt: TGTGCCAGCAGCCCCGGAGACAGGGCTTCCCCCTACGAGCAGTACTTC
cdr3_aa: CASSPGDRASPYEQYF

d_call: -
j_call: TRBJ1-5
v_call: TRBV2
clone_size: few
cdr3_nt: TGTGCCAGCAGTTTAATGAGGGATCAGCCCCAGCATTTT
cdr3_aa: CASSLMRDQPQHF

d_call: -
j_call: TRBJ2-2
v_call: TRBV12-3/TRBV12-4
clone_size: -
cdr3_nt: TGTGCCAGCAGACATGACTGGAACACCGGGGAGCTGTTTTTT
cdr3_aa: CASRHDWNTGELFF

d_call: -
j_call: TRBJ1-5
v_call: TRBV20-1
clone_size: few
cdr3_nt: TGCAGTGCTAGCGGACAAGAGCAGCCCCAGCATTTT
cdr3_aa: CSASGQEQPQHF

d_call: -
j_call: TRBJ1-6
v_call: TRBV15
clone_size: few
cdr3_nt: TGTGCCAGCAGGGAGGGGGGCAGAGATAATTCACCCCTCCACTTT
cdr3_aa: CASREGGRDNSPLHF

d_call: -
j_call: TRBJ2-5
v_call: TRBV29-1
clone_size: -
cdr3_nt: TGCAGCGTTGAAGATATGTTAGGGGTTTGGGAGACCCAGTACTTC
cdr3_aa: CSVEDMLGVWETQYF

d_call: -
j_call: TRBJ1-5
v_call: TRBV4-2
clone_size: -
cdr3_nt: TGTGCCAGCAGCCCCCACGACAGTAACAATCAGCCCCAGCATTTT
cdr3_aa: CASSPHDSNNQPQHF

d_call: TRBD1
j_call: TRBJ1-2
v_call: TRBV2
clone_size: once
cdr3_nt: TGTGCCAGCAGCCTACAGGGGCCTGGCTACACCTTC
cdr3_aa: CASSLQGPGYTF

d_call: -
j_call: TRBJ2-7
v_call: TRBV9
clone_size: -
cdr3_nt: TGTGCCAGCAGCGCCGGAGTGGGGGAGCAGTACTTC
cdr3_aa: CASSAGVGEQYF

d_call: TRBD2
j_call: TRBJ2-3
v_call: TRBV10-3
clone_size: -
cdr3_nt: TGTGCCACCAATAGCGGGAGAGCAGGCACAGATACGCAGTATTTT
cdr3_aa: CATNSGRAGTDTQYF

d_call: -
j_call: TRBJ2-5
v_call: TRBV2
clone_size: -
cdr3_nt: TGTGCCAGCGGGGGTAAACACGAACAAGAGACCCAGTACTTC
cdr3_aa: CASGGKHEQETQYF

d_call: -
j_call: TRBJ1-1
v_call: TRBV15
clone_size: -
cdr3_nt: TGTGCCACCAGCGGCGACAGAGACACTGAAGCTTTCTTT
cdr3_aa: CATSGDRDTEAFF